This record looks at one T cell receptor (beta chain) sequence and its context. The sample is drawn from a study of blood T cell repertoires in COVID-19. Study in general: Samples representing acute and convalescent COVID-19 were sourced from the United States, Italy and Spain. Sources were T cells, B-cell-depleted T cells, or PBMCs; the material itself was cDNA or gDNA.

Trimming cost V 4 bases and J 7 bases; bases outside gene matches: 3. Germline CDR1 and CDR2: LGHDT and YNNKEL (reference sequence). CDR3 length: 13 residues. In the original processing: It was from reference gene primer amplification that nucleated cell counts were estimated. Sequencing was performed with immunoSEQ multiplex PCR; in TCRdb, only in-frame clones are kept and a portion is missing. V and J calls and clone size come straight from that table; D and trimming were deduced from the DNA. Among around 250,000 clones listed, around 83% were seen once. Specimen: peripheral blood. The receptor comes from a man older than 75 with acute or convalescent COVID-19. The chain recombines TRBV3-1 (or the pseudogene TRBV3-2) with TRBJ1-4, with 7 positions matching TRBD1. CDR3 in DNA: TGTGCCAGCAGCCCCACAGGGGCTGAAAAACTGTTTTTT. Its translation: CASSPTGAEKLFF.